This T cell receptor beta chain was recovered during a study of response to subunit inactivated influenza vaccine. The CDR3 is 16 residues long. Germline V gene data show CDR1 as DFQATT and CDR2 as SNEGSKA (reference sequence). Trimming removed 3 bases from V and 0 bases from J; junction bases left unmatched: 7. Details on this clonotype: Antigen: not known.

TCRdb called the RT-PCR reads again in MiXCR, with one record for every CDR3 protein. Counted here are 490,000 or so distinct CDR3 sequences, 7.5% to 8.5% occurring once; the ten biggest clones make up 10% to 15%. Study results and limitations: The authors suggested that every seasonal influenza vaccination recruits few new T cells.

The chain has TRBV20-1 and TRBJ2-1; 8 bases match TRBD2. The source was PBMCs from blood, collected around 25 months after vaccination. This receptor was identified in a man aged 50 to 69 who received an inactivated influenza vaccine. The CDR3: CSASPGAGDSYNEQFF. The CDR3 DNA is TGCAGTGCTAGCCCGGGAGCGGGAGACTCCTACAATGAGCAGTTCTTC.